Below, one T cell receptor (beta chain) is given with its context. This clonotype showed up many times. The antigen it recognizes is unknown. A read error may produce the germline difference seen at one junction end. The library was prepared using multiplex PCR. This sample was sequenced with an Illumina HiSeq 4000. iRepertoire HTBI primers and Arm-PCR amplification of CDR3 regions were used to construct TCR beta libraries. Before sequencing, the PCR products underwent gel purification. Turning to the authors' computational methods: Across samples, 60 to 80 TRBV and 13 to 15 TRBJ segments were identified and used for gene usage analysis of CDR3 amino acid clonotypes. COPE and FqMerger were used to merge the filtered high-quality paired reads into contigs. BLAST was used to align contigs to IMGT TRBV, TRBD and TRBJ reference genes, and CDR3 was defined according to IMGT. Any clonotype with a frequency above 0.1% was classified as a highly expanded clone. Shannon entropy served as the measure of repertoire diversity, while the Gini coefficient captured V-J evenness. A clonotype found in more than one individual was treated as public. TCRdb applied fastp at Q25 and MiXCR to the public reads, then kept only in-frame beta chains. A single entry per CDR3 protein holds the most common genes and DNA from its merged rows. The V and J calls shown here were made by TCRdb, not taken from the authors' results. This sample gives under 500,000 distinct CDR3 sequences in total; less than 25% of them show up just once. Less than 25% of the sample rests with the top ten.

This specimen's time point label, per the study, means: persistent/refractory GD, antithyroid drugs over 5 years with positive TRAb. RNA was extracted from PBMCs in TRIzol for both TCR sequencing and RNA sequencing. The diagnosis of Graves' disease was made according to American Thyroid Association guidelines. Patients for the study were recruited at an endocrinology department in Xi'an, China. Each patient gave approximately 10 milliliters of peripheral blood, collected in an EDTA anticoagulant tube. Ficoll Paque Plus density gradient separation was used to isolate PBMCs, and no additional T cell sorting was done. An Agilent 2100 Bioanalyzer and agarose gel were used to check RNA quality, while a NanoDrop 2000 measured RNA concentration. These data belong to a study of regulatory T cells in long-lasting Graves disease (dated by TCRdb to the early 2020s). Describing the broader study: Persistent Graves' disease was defined as antithyroid drug treatment for over 5 years with persistently positive TSH receptor autoantibodies. This study used TCR sequencing and RNA sequencing of peripheral blood to compare persistent Graves' disease patients against newly diagnosed Graves' disease patients. The study took place in China and was registered as a clinical trial. A total of 33 samples underwent TCR sequencing, from roughly 13 patients with persistent Graves' disease and some 20 patients with newly diagnosed Graves' disease. Persistent Graves' disease patients in the clinical cohort had taken antithyroid drugs for roughly ten years on average.

Broader findings and caveats from the paper: The small sample size was acknowledged by the authors as a limitation that may reduce accuracy. Persistent Graves' disease patients showed lower TCR Shannon entropy and fewer highly expanded clones than newly diagnosed patients, suggesting clonal expansion. Only the TCR beta chain was sequenced and analyzed. More public clonotypes were shared among persistent patients (around 2,600) than among newly diagnosed patients (966). Peripheral blood alone was examined, since thyroid tissue, which constituted the primary lesion, could not be accessed.

The TCR was taken from a female donor with Graves disease. Sequenced material: peripheral blood mononuclear cells (PBMCs), taken when the disease was refractory, from a patient treated with antithyroid drugs.

The base sequence is TGTGCCAGCAGTGCCCCCGATTTTCAGGGGAACCCTGAAGCTTTCTTT. It specifies CASSAPDFQGNPEAFF. Recombination joined TRBV2 with TRBJ1-1; TRBD1 is a weak D gene call, 6 bases matching. CDR1 SNHLY and CDR2 FYNNEI are derived from the germline V gene. The CDR3 spans 16 residues, from the cysteine through the phenylalanine. Only the CDR3 DNA stays, 48 bases, in frame from base 1.